Below, 5 T cell receptor beta chains from the same sample are listed, as sequenced in a study of T cell repertoires in cytomegalovirus infection. A single record per CDR3 protein comes from TCRdb applying MiXCR to the reads. The table includes about 110,000 distinct CDR3 sequences, about 30% detected once. No antigen has been assigned to these receptors. This specimen consisted of CD8+ T cells from cultured PBMCs, obtained from culture after CMV antigen stimulation. The source is a human donor in good health (CMV status not recorded). Some clones in this sample may be carry-over from other donors' samples.

This chain connects TRBV4-1 to TRBJ1-2; D gene ambiguous. In germline, CDR1 is MGHRA, CDR2 YSYEKL. The CDR3 totals 14 residues. The ends were cut back, 1 base at V and 4 bases at J, with 10 bases in the middle. Written as DNA, the CDR3 is TGCGCCAGCAGCCAAGTTGGAGGGCCCTATGGCTACACCTTC. Translated: CASSQVGGPYGYTF.

This clonotype was seen only a few times. The chain is built from TRBV7-8 and TRBJ2-3; possibly TRBD1 for D (5 bases). Germline CDR1 is SGHVS and CDR2 is FQNEAQ. The CDR3 has 15 amino acids. The ends were cut back, 5 bases at V and 5 bases at J, with 17 bases in the middle. The CDR3, as DNA: TGTGCCAGCAGCCCAAACCAGCTAGGGGAAGATACGCAGTATTTT. This encodes CASSPNQLGEDTQYF.

This clonotype showed up just once. The chain recombines TRBV29-1 with TRBJ1-1; D might be TRBD1 (6 bases). Germline assignment: CDR1 SQVTM and CDR2 ANQGSEA. This CDR3 spans 14 amino acids. Trimming left V 6 bases short and J 4 bases short, with 18 bases between. The CDR3 nucleotides are TGCAGCGTGGAGGGGGAGACAGGACTCACTGAAGCTTTCTTT. Translation gives CSVEGETGLTEAFF.

This clonotype was counted only a few times. J is TRBJ2-5 and V is TRBV7-9; TRBD2 aligns across 8 bases. The CDR3 spans 16 residues. V lost 4 bases to trimming and J lost 1 base; unmatched junction nucleotides: 8. The V gene's germline CDR1 is SEHNR and CDR2 FQNEAQ (reference sequence). The CDR3: CASSSTYSGAQETQYF. The CDR3 DNA is TGTGCCAGCAGCTCTACGTATAGCGGGGCCCAAGAGACCCAGTACTTC. Variable domain in full (rest from reference TRBV7-9 and TRBJ2-5): DTGVSQNPRHKITKRGQNVTFRCDPISEHNRLYWYRQTLGQGPEFLTYFQNEAQLEKSRLLSDRFSAERPKGSFSTLEIQRTEQGDSAMYLCASSSTYSGAQETQYFGPGTRLLVL.

The genes are TRBV19 and TRBJ2-3; TRBD2 agrees at 12 bases. J was trimmed by 4 bases and V by 7 bases; bases with no gene match: 21. The CDR3 runs 20 residues. CDR1 is LNHDA and CDR2 is SQIVND in the germline V gene (reference sequence). CDR3 region: CASTGGGFSASGRAPDTQYF. CDR3 DNA: TGTGCCAGTACCGGTGGTGGTTTTAGCGCTAGCGGGAGGGCTCCAGATACGCAGTATTTT.